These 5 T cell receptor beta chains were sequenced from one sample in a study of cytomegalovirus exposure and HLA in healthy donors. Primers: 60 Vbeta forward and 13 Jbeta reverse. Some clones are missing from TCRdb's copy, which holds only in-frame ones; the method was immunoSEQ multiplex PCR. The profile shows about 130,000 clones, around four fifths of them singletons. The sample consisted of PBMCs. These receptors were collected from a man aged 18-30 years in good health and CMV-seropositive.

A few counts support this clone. The CDR3 region is CASSSGNQPQHF. CDR3 coding DNA: TGTGCCAGCAGTTCGGGGAATCAGCCCCAGCATTTT. The chain couples TRBV2 to TRBJ1-5; unclear D gene. This CDR3 has 12 residues. The germline CDR1 and CDR2 sequences are SNHLY and FYNNEI. Trimming pared 5 bases from V and 4 bases from J, leaving 6 bases between. The whole variable domain, filled in from reference TRBV2 and TRBJ1-5, reads EPEVTQTPSHQVTQMGQEVILRCVPISNHLYFYWYRQILGQKVEFLVSFYNNEISEKSEIFDDQFSVERPDGSNFTLKIRSTKLEDSAMYFCASSSGNQPQHFGDGTRLSIL.

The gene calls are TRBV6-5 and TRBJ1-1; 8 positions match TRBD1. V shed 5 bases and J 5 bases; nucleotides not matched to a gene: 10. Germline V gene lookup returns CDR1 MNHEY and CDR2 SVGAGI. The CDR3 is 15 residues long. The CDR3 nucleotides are TGTGCCAGCAGTGGGGGGGACAGGATCGTGACTGAAGCTTTCTTT. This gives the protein CASSGGDRIVTEAFF.

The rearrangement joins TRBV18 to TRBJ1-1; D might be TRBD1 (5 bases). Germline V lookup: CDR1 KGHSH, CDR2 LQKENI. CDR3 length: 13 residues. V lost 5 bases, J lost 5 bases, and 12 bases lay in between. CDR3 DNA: TGTGCCAGCTCAAGGGTCCAGGGTACTGAAGCTTTCTTT. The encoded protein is CASSRVQGTEAFF.

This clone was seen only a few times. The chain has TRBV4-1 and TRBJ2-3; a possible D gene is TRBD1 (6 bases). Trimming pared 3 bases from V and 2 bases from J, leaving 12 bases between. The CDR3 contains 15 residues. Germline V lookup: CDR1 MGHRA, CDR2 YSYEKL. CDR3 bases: TGCGCCAGCAGCCAGACGGACAGTAACACAGATACGCAGTATTTT. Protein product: CASSQTDSNTDTQYF.

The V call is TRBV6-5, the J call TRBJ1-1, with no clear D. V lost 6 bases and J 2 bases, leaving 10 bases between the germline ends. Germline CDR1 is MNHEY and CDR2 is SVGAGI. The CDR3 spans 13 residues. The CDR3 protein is CASRRSTNTEAFF. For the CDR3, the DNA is TGTGCCAGCAGACGTAGTACTAACACTGAAGCTTTCTTT.